This TCR beta chain was identified during a study of blood T cells in healthy people across ages. The CDR3 has 21 amino acids. Germline-derived CDR1 and CDR2 are LGHDT and YNNKEL (reference sequence). Notes on this clonotype: At one end, the junction sequence differs from germline, possibly due to a read error.

Using a J-beta primer mix together with a sample-barcoded 5' primer, a second PCR was run for 7 to 11 cycles. Tagging of each cDNA molecule was performed by a template-switch adaptor with 12 random nucleotides. TCRdb analysed the 5' RACE reads with MiXCR anew, one entry per CDR3 protein. The top ten hold over 2% of the sample, which has 1.5 million to 2 million distinct CDR3 sequences, 49% seen once. Sequencing used blood. The chain is built from TRBV3-1 and TRBJ2-4; 12 positions match TRBD2. This sequence originates from a woman aged 40 to 49 in good health. The CDR3 reads CASSQDLSRLAGGGAQNIQYF. The DNA of the CDR3 is TGTGCCAGCAGCCAAGATTTGAGTAGGCTAGCGGGGGGGGGAGCCCAAAACATTCAGTACTTC.